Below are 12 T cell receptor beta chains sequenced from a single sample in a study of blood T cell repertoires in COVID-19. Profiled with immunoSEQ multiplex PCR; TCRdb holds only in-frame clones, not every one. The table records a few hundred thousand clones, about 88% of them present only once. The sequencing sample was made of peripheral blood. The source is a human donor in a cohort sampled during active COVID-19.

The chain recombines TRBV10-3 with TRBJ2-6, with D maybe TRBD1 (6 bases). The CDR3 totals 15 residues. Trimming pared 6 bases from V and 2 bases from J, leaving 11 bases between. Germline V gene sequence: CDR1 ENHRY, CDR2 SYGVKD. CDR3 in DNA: TGTGCCATCAGCCCGACAGGAGCTGGGGCCAACGTCCTGACTTTC. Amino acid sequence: CAISPTGAGANVLTF.

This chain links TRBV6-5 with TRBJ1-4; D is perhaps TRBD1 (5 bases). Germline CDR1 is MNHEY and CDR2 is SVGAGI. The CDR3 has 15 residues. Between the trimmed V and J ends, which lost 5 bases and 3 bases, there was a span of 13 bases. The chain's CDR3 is CASSPNGGANEKLFF. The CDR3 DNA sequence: TGTGCCAGCAGTCCAAACGGGGGTGCTAATGAAAAACTGTTTTTT.

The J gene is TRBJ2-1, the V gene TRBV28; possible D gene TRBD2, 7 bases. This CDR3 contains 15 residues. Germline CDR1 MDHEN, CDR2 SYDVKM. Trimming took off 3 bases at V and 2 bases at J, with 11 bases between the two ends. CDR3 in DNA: TGTGCCAGCAGTTTCAACGGGGGGCCCTACAATGAGCAGTTCTTC. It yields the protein CASSFNGGPYNEQFF.

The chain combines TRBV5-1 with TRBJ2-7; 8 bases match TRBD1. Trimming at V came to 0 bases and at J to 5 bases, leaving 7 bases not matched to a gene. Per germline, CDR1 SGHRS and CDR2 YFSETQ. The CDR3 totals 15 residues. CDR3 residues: CASSLAWQGADEQYF. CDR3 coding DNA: TGCGCCAGCAGCTTGGCGTGGCAGGGGGCCGACGAGCAGTACTTC.

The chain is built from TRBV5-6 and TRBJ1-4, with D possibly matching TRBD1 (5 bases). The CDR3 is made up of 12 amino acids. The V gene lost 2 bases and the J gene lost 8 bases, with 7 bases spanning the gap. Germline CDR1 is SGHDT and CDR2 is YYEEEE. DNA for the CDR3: TGTGCCAGCAGCTTCCCAGGGGAAAAACTGTTTTTT. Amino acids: CASSFPGEKLFF.

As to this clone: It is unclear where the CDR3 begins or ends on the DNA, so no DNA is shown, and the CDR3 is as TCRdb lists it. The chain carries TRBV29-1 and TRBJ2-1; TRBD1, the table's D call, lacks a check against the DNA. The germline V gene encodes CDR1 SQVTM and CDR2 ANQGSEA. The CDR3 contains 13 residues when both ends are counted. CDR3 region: CSVGPGQGNEQFF.

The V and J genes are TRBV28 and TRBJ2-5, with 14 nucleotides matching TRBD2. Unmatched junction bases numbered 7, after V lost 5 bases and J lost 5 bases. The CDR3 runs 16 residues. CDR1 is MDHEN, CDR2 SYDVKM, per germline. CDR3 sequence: CASSPGLAGVAETQYF. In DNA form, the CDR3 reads TGTGCCAGCAGTCCGGGACTAGCGGGAGTAGCCGAGACCCAGTACTTC.

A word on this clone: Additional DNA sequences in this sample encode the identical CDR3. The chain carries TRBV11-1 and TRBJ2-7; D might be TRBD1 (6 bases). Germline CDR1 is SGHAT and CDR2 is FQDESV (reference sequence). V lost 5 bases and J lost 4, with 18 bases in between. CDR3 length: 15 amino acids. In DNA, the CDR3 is TGTGCCAGCAGCCAGGGGATTAGTGCGGTGTACGAGCAGTACTTC. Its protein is CASSQGISAVYEQYF.

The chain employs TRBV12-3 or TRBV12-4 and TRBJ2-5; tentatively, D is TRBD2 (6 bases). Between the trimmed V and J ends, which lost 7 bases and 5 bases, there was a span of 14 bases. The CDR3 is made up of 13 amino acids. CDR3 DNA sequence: TGTGCCAGCACTATTAGCGGCCAGGAGACCCAGTACTTC. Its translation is CASTISGQETQYF.

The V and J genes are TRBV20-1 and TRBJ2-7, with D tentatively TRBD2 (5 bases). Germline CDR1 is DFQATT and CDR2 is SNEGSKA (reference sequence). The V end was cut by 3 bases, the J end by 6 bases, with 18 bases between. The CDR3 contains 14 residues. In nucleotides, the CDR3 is TGCAGTGCTAGTTTGTCGGGGAACTCGGGCGAGCAGTACTTC. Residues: CSASLSGNSGEQYF.

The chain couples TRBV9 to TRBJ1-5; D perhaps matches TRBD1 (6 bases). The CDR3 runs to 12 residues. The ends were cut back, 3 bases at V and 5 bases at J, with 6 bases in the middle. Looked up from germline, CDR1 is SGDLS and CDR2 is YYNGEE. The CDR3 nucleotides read TGTGCCAGCAGCGCAGGGGATCAGCCCCAGCATTTT. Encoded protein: CASSAGDQPQHF.

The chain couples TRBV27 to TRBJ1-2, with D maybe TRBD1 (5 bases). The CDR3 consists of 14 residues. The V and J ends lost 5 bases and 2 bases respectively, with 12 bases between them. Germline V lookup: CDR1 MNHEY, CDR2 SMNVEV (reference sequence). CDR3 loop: CASSPGRGNYGYTF. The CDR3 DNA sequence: TGTGCCAGCAGTCCGGGGAGGGGAAACTATGGCTACACCTTC.